These 16 T cell receptor beta chains share one sample of origin, sequenced in a study of cytomegalovirus exposure and HLA in healthy donors. The PCR made use of 60 Vbeta and 13 Jbeta primers. Using immunoSEQ multiplex PCR, the repertoire was profiled, and TCRdb retains in-frame clones only, with some absent. Found here are 95,000 to 150,000 clones, about 75% of them singletons; the top ten hold about 2.8%. The sequencing input was PBMCs. These receptors all come from a woman aged 40 to 50 in good health and CMV-seropositive.

The chain links TRBV7-9 to TRBJ2-7; 12 bases fit TRBD2. The V segment lost 2 bases and the J segment 3 bases; nucleotides outside the gene matches: 5. The V gene's germline CDR1 is SEHNR and CDR2 FQNEAQ (reference sequence). This CDR3 has 16 amino acids. DNA of the CDR3: TGTGCCAGCAGCTTACTAATGGGACTAGCGGGCTACGAGCAGTACTTC. As protein: CASSLLMGLAGYEQYF.

V and J are TRBV5-1 and TRBJ1-6; 9 bases agree with TRBD1. CDR3 length: 14 amino acids. CDR1 is SGHRS, CDR2 YFSETQ, per germline. V lost 1 base, J lost 9 bases, and 2 bases stayed unmatched. CDR3 DNA sequence: TGCGCCAGCAGCTTGAAGACAGGGGGTTCACCCCTCCACTTT. Its translation: CASSLKTGGSPLHF.

The rearrangement joins TRBV6-1 to TRBJ2-1; perhaps TRBD1 as D (5 bases). Trimming cost V 2 bases and J 8 bases, with 16 bases left between them. Germline-derived CDR1 and CDR2 are MNHNS and SASEGT. The CDR3 totals 15 residues. The CDR3 DNA reads TGTGCCAGCAGTGAACAAGGGGTATCCTTGGATGAGCAGTTCTTC. It specifies CASSEQGVSLDEQFF.

This chain joins TRBV7-6 and TRBJ2-7; 7 positions match TRBD1. Germline loops: CDR1 SGHVS, CDR2 FNYEAQ. The CDR3 runs 14 residues. J was trimmed by 4 bases and V by 4 bases; bases with no gene match: 7. CDR3 sequence: CASSSIGTAYEQYF. CDR3 DNA: TGTGCCAGCAGCTCAATCGGGACAGCGTACGAGCAGTACTTC.

Only one count was recorded for this clone. This CDR3 reads CASKSQGTNEKLFF. CDR3 sequence (DNA): TGTGCCAGTAAAAGTCAGGGAACTAATGAAAAACTGTTTTTT. The V call is TRBV19, the J call TRBJ1-4, with D perhaps TRBD1 (5 bases). V lost 7 bases and J 1 base, leaving 10 bases between the germline ends. There are 14 residues in the CDR3. Germline V CDR1 and CDR2: LNHDA, SQIVND (reference sequence).

V is TRBV28 and J is TRBJ2-5; D remains ambiguous. Deletions cut 3 bases from V and 5 bases from J, with 13 bases between. CDR3 size: 14 residues. Germline CDR1 is MDHEN and CDR2 is SYDVKM. CDR3 loop: CASSFPPFSETQYF. The CDR3 coding sequence is TGTGCCAGCAGTTTCCCTCCCTTTTCGGAGACCCAGTACTTC. Full variable domain (rest looked up from reference TRBV28 and TRBJ2-5): DVKVTQSSRYLVKRTGEKVFLECVQDMDHENMFWYRQDPGLGLRLIYFSYDVKMKEKGDIPEGYSVSREKKERFSLILESASTNQTSMYLCASSFPPFSETQYFGPGTRLLVL.

The chain employs TRBV5-4 and TRBJ2-3; the D is unclear. CDR1 and CDR2 from the germline V gene are SGHNT and YYREEE (reference sequence). The CDR3 loop spans 14 amino acids. Trimming left V 0 bases short and J 3 bases short, with 8 bases between. The CDR3 sequence: CASSLVQATDTQYF. Written as DNA, the CDR3 is TGTGCCAGCAGCTTGGTTCAGGCAACAGATACGCAGTATTTT.

The chain joins TRBV6-5 to TRBJ2-7; a weak D match, TRBD2 (6 bases). The germline V gene has CDR1 MNHEY and CDR2 SVGAGI. Trimming shortened V by 6 bases and J by 3 bases, and 12 bases separated the two germline ends. This CDR3 contains 13 residues. Written as DNA, the CDR3 is TGTGCCAGCAGAATGGGTAGCGGCTACGAGCAGTACTTC. Amino acid sequence: CASRMGSGYEQYF.

This clone has more than one count but fewer than ten. This chain connects TRBV6-1 to TRBJ2-3; possibly TRBD1 for D (5 bases). V lost 2 bases and J lost 0, with 15 bases in between. The CDR3 covers 17 residues. Germline loops: CDR1 MNHNS, CDR2 SASEGT. Here the CDR3 reads CASSERGGRASTDTQYF. As DNA, the CDR3 is TGTGCCAGCAGTGAAAGGGGCGGCCGAGCTAGCACAGATACGCAGTATTTT.

V is TRBV7-2 and J is TRBJ1-5, with TRBD1 matching over 8 bases. CDR3 length: 17 amino acids. CDR1 SGHTA and CDR2 FQGNSA come from the germline V gene. Trimming took 1 base from V and 7 from J; bases not matched to a gene: 12. The CDR3 DNA reads as TGTGCCAGCAGCTTAGTTAGTGTGGGGACAGGTGAACAGCCCCAGCATTTT. Its protein product is CASSLVSVGTGEQPQHF.

The genes are TRBV25-1 and TRBJ2-7, with D maybe TRBD1 (7 bases). Germline V gives CDR1 MGHDK, CDR2 SYGVNS. The germline V and J ends were trimmed by 3 bases and 4 bases, with 13 bases remaining between them. The CDR3 covers 14 residues. The CDR3 coding sequence is TGTGCCAGCAGTGATAGGCCAGGGGGGTACGAGCAGTACTTC. Protein sequence: CASSDRPGGYEQYF.

This clone was recorded at least ten times. V gene TRBV9 combines with J gene TRBJ1-2, with a tentative D call TRBD1 (6 bases). V lost 3 bases, J lost 9 bases, and 12 bases lay in between. Germline assignment: CDR1 SGDLS and CDR2 YYNGEE. The CDR3 consists of 12 residues. CDR3 amino acids: CASSAGTRSYTF. CDR3 nucleotide sequence: TGTGCCAGCAGCGCAGGGACACGTAGCTACACCTTC.

Only a few counts were recorded for this clone. This sequence joins TRBV5-6 and TRBJ2-7, with a weak D call TRBD2 (5 bases). V was shortened by 4 bases and J by 2 bases, with 7 bases between the two germline ends. The CDR3 totals 12 residues. Germline CDR1 SGHDT, CDR2 YYEEEE. The CDR3 loop reads CASSTGAYEQYF. CDR3 in DNA: TGTGCCAGCAGCACCGGGGCCTACGAGCAGTACTTC.

V gene TRBV7-8 combines with J gene TRBJ1-4, with D possibly matching TRBD1 (6 bases). The V gene's germline CDR1 is SGHVS and CDR2 FQNEAQ. Deletions cut 5 bases from V and 7 bases from J, with 17 bases between. The CDR3 sequence is 15 residues long. CDR3 region: CASSAIGTPREKLFF. Here the CDR3 DNA reads TGTGCCAGCAGCGCTATCGGGACACCCCGTGAAAAACTGTTTTTT. The complete variable domain, with remaining parts taken from reference TRBV7-8 and TRBJ1-4, reads GAGVSQSPRYKVAKRGQDVALRCDPISGHVSLFWYQQALGQGPEFLTYFQNEAQLDKSGLPSDRFFAERPEGSVSTLKIQRTQQEDSAVYLCASSAIGTPREKLFFGSGTQLSVL.

The chain links TRBV5-5 to TRBJ2-7; a weak D match, TRBD1 (6 bases). The CDR3 consists of 14 residues. CDR1 SGHKS and CDR2 YYEKEE come from the germline V gene (reference sequence). V lost 4 bases and J 3 bases, leaving 14 bases between the germline ends. The CDR3 nucleotides read TGTGCCAGCAGCCGGACAGCCTTGGGCTACGAGCAGTACTTC. Protein product: CASSRTALGYEQYF.

The J gene is TRBJ2-3, the V gene TRBV27; D gene ambiguous. The V end was cut by 3 bases, the J end by 4 bases, with 8 bases between. Looked up from germline, CDR1 is MNHEY and CDR2 is SMNVEV (reference sequence). The CDR3 totals 13 residues. Here the CDR3 DNA reads TGTGCCAGCAGTTTGTTACTTGCAGATACGCAGTATTTT. Its protein is CASSLLLADTQYF.